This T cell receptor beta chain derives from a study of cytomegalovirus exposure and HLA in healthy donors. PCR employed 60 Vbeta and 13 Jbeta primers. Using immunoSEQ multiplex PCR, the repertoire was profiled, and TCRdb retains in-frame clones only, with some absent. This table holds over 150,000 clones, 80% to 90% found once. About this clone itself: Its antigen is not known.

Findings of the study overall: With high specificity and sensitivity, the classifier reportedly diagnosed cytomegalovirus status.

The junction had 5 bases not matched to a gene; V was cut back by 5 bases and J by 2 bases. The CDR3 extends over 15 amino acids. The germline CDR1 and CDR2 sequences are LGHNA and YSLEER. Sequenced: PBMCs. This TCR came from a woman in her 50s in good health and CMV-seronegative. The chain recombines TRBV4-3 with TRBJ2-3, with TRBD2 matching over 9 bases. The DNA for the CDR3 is TGCGCCAGCAGCAACGGCGGGGGGGACACAGATACGCAGTATTTT. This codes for CASSNGGGDTDTQYF.